This T cell receptor beta chain appears in the sequencing data of a study of T-cell memory formation after mild COVID-19. Study-wide context: For the most part, TCR clusters were specific to one donor.

This clonotype was observed a few times. One junction end does not reproduce the germline sequence, and a read error may be involved. There are 16 residues in the CDR3. The germline CDR1 and CDR2 sequences are MNHEY and SVGEGT. TCRalpha and TCRbeta libraries used 5'RACE with constant-segment primers and UMIs. One entry per CDR3 protein results from TCRdb running MiXCR on the 5' RACE reads. Of under 600,000 distinct CDR3 sequences in the sample, about a fifth were seen once. The sample was PBMCs or a T cell subset sorted from them (not recorded which). The clonotype originates from an adult woman who had mild COVID-19 (a few samples of this study predate the infection). Cell type and time point are not known. This sequence joins TRBV6-2 or TRBV6-3 and TRBJ1-5; perhaps TRBD1 as D (6 bases). In DNA form, the CDR3 reads TGTGCCAGCAGTCACTCCGGGACTCGGCAGGGGCAGCCCCAGCATTTT. It yields the protein CASSHSGTRQGQPQHF.